The rows below give T cell receptor beta chains drawn from one sample of a study of T cell changes during pregnancy in multiple sclerosis. The data were produced by immunoSEQ multiplex PCR, yet TCRdb's version contains in-frame clones alone and is incomplete. Among under 130,000 clones, 91% were seen once, and the ten largest hold about 3%. Specimen: peripheral blood, collected after pregnancy. The receptors derive from a female donor with multiple sclerosis, enrolled in a pregnancy study. Both conserved end residues are trimmed from each CDR3. D genes are given only for firm matches.

-	TRBV2	TRBJ2-5	ASSEMGQGETQY
-	TRBV18	TRBJ2-7	ASSPTGSYEQY
-	TRBV7-3	TRBJ1-1	ASSPRSNTEAF
-	TRBV4-1	TRBJ2-7	ASSQAPDQAGYEQY
TRBD1	TRBV27	TRBJ2-7	ASTLTGDHYEQY
TRBD2	TRBV15	TRBJ2-1	ATSRGGGARGAGDMHEQF
TRBD2	TRBV13	TRBJ2-1	ASSLTSGTYNEQF
-	TRBV4-1	TRBJ1-5	ASSLFPYQPQH
TRBD2	TRBV5-4	TRBJ2-3	ASSSEAGGSSTDTQY
TRBD1	TRBV7-6	TRBJ2-5	ASSLRQGAISQETQY
-	TRBV19	TRBJ1-1	ASTPKFLNTEAF
TRBD1	TRBV4-1	TRBJ2-7	ASSQTGDGSYEQY
-	TRBV9	TRBJ1-4	ASSVGGGSGEKLF
TRBD1	TRBV6-6	TRBJ2-4	ASSFNRDRGRNIQY
TRBD1	TRBV13	TRBJ2-1	ASSSSGTGVHMAPNNEQF
TRBD2	TRBV7-2	TRBJ2-1	ASSLVGLADSYNEQF
-	TRBV18	TRBJ2-1	ASSPGQTGSEQF
-	TRBV5-1	TRBJ1-1	ASSLVLGDPEAF
-	TRBV7-7	TRBJ2-3	ASRPSTASTDTQY
TRBD2	TRBV6-5	TRBJ2-3	ASSYGLASDTQY
-	TRBV27	TRBJ1-2	ASSPLTELYGYT
TRBD2	TRBV6-6	TRBJ2-1	ASSSTWRGDLNEQF
-	TRBV15	TRBJ1-4	ATSRDQGLADEKLF
-	TRBV5-8	TRBJ1-6	ASSPLKITSSYNSPLH
-	TRBV6-5	TRBJ1-1	ASSWAANTEAF